The entry that follows covers one T cell receptor (beta chain) sequence. This clone was detected only a few times. Its antigen remains undetermined. Base qualities are missing; no much larger clone stands one base away. The data stem from a study of cytomegalovirus exposure and HLA in healthy donors (dated by TCRdb to 2015 to 2018). For context, the study as a whole: In an earlier analysis of roughly 500 of the donors, approximately 300 Gb of sequence data and 117 million unique TCR beta sequences from about 190 million T cells were reported. An early release that covered several hundred HLA-typed donors contained approximately 300 gigabases of sequencing data and tens of millions of unique TCR sequences. Among the approximately 420 genotyped donors, 75% to 90% belonged to the genetic ancestry cluster associated with self-reported Caucasian donors. The study was designed to test whether signatures of past pathogen exposure could be identified by cataloging public T cell receptors. Using immunosequencing, the study profiled T cell repertoires from 550 to 750 subjects and related those repertoires to cytomegalovirus serostatus. Along with the roughly 700-subject first cohort, a separate validation cohort of over a hundred different subjects was used. To predict cytomegalovirus infection status, the study combined high-throughput TCR immunosequencing, statistical association of individual TCRs with disease status, and machine learning. To study patterns of TCR occurrence, a later analysis re-analyzed previously published TCR beta repertoires from more than 550 donors and added high-resolution HLA genotyping. In the later analysis, no new phenotypic data were used to find candidate immune exposures; instead, reliance was placed on TCR beta sequences and their occurrence across donors. An earlier analysis of 587 of the donors used high-throughput TCR beta sequencing to judge whether each TCR beta V gene segment behaved as functional or pseudogenic. Donor age, sex, ethnicity and CMV serostatus were compiled together with the repertoire data. A later genetic analysis used genome-wide SNP genotypes for about 65% of the 666 donors, treating that subset as a discovery cohort. All discovery cohort repertoires had been generated on a single sequencing platform. Both class I and class II loci were covered by HLA typing, at four-digit resolution. The number of donors typed differed by locus, with roughly 620-630 for A, B, C, DRB1 and DQB1, over 500 for DQA1, 600 to 610 for DPA1, and some 440 for DPB1. Because of strong linkage in the cohort, roughly five DR-DQ haplotypes were treated as single units for association and clustering. Among roughly 400 genotyped donors of the cohort, an average of 235,054 unique TCR beta nucleotide sequences were sequenced per donor, roughly 20% of them non-productive. The study at large found these results: Only TCR beta chains were sequenced in this cohort, and the absence of alpha or paired-chain data limited detectable features. A further reported finding was that TCR beta sequences accurately predicted the HLA-A and HLA-B alleles for most subjects in the first cohort. The sequencing pipeline was judged likely to have produced a cluster of highly shared sequence variants as a technical artifact. The presence/absence analyses assumed that sequencing depth was roughly uniform across donors, and that assumption may not be true. V-gene and J-gene trimming of TCR beta chains was associated with a missense DCLRE1C variant in a later genetic analysis, and the association was replicated in an independent cohort. The only immune exposure information available for the cohort was CMV serostatus. Linkage disequilibrium might explain the correlated functional status among segregating V segments, but an unknown experimental factor could not be ruled out. Across donors, most TCR sequences were observed very rarely, whereas some public TCRs were present in many individuals. In vitro tests confirmed that a few of the cytomegalovirus-associated TCR beta chains recognize cytomegalovirus antigens. According to a later analysis, TCR association rates differed among HLA loci, with DRB1 alleles showing the most associated TCRs and HLA-C alleles showing the fewest. The study gave a list of around 170 TCR beta chains associated with cytomegalovirus. The authors suggested that the approach could potentially be generalized to other disease states and immunological phenotypes. Cytomegalovirus status was reported to be diagnosed by the classifier with high specificity and sensitivity in both the original and validation cohorts. Because some donors lacked HLA typing at each locus, the association tests relied only on the typed subset. Because counts were too low, about 18 rarely observed V segments, including chromosome 9 orphons, were excluded from the earlier analysis of several hundred of the donors. A later analysis reported that several top co-occurrence clusters appeared linked to parvovirus B19, influenza, CMV and Epstein-Barr virus. According to a later genetic analysis, donors in an Asian-associated ancestry cluster had fewer N-insertions in productive TCRs than the approximately 700-donor mean. A later analysis found that HLA-associated TCR beta chains were more clonally expanded and had lower generation probabilities than equally common non-associated chains. Most CMV-associated TCR beta chains appeared to be HLA-restricted in a later analysis, and the HLA associations seemed to be driven largely by CMV exposure. A later analysis associated about 16,000 TCR beta sequences with specific HLA alleles at a false discovery rate of 0.05. The 87-base-pair reads could not distinguish some IMGT-functional V segments, including TRBV6-2 and TRBV6-3, so those segments were excluded. Assigning TCR associations to individual alleles was difficult when HLA alleles, especially DR and DQ, strongly co-occurred. An earlier analysis of some 560 of the donors showed that most TCR beta V segments appeared in productive rearrangements either about 87% or about 30% of the time, which broadly matched IMGT annotations.

The CDR3 measures 17 amino acids from cysteine to phenylalanine. The CDR3 DNA has 51 bases and is translated from base 1. In the germline V gene, CDR1 corresponds to SGHVS and CDR2 to FQNEAQ. The junction shows trimming of 2 bases on V and 0 bases on J, and the gene matches do not reach 4 bases of it. The cohort comprised 710 or so healthy bone marrow donors. Cohort members were all nominally healthy when sampled, although unrecorded immune exposures were likely present. The donor was CMV seropositive and belonged to the group of 250 to 300 seropositive cohort members. A peripheral blood sample was provided by each donor, and peripheral blood mononuclear cells were used for TCR beta sequencing. The Qiagen DNeasy Blood Extraction Kit was used to extract genomic DNA from the blood cell samples. Libraries were prepared through the immunoSEQ multiplex PCR assay. A mixture of 60 forward primers for TCR Vbeta segments and 13 reverse primers for TCR Jbeta segments was used in the multiplex PCR. A multiplex PCR assay on genomic DNA amplified the CDR3 region of rearranged TCR beta genes. The Illumina HiSeq System was used to sequence the amplified TCR beta libraries as 87-base-pair reads. The study's own analysis went as follows. In a later analysis, 70 million to 95 million unique TCR beta chains were counted across the 500 to 700 repertoires, and roughly 11 million of these chains were shared by at least two donors. A nearest-neighbor algorithm error-corrected the raw reads and collapsed the reads into unique sequences, merging closely related sequences to remove PCR and sequencing errors. V, D and J gene segments were assigned by aligning CDR3 sequences to IMGT reference sequences. Each retained sequence needed at least a six-nucleotide match to both a V gene segment and a J gene segment. Rearrangements were classified as productive when the CDR3 lacked stop codons and remained in frame with V and J, and all other rearrangements were classified as non-productive. CDR3 was defined according to IMGT convention as the region running from the second conserved V-encoded cysteine to the conserved J-encoded phenylalanine. Sequences without an unambiguous match to a single V gene segment were excluded from the earlier analysis of about 630 of the donors. An earlier analysis of under 750 of the donors called V segments functional above 56.7% productive rearrangements and segregating when the between-donor standard deviation exceeded 5%. A statistical classification framework was built for diagnosing cytomegalovirus status from the catalog of TCR beta chain sequences. In a later analysis, TCR nucleotide sequences were compared against IMGT/GENE-DB human TR gene sequences so that V and J genes could be assigned. In a later analysis, CDR3 sequences and most-parsimonious VDJ recombination scenarios were assigned using the TCRdist pipeline. In a later analysis, each TCR beta chain was defined by its CDR3 amino acid sequence together with its V-gene family, and reads lacking a unique V-gene family were excluded. In a later analysis, around 600 highly shared, low-generation-probability nucleotide sequences were removed to address suspected cross-contamination and a sequencing artifact. In a later analysis, a clonal expansion index for each public chain was calculated from normalized within-repertoire ranks of inferred template counts. In a later analysis, generation probabilities were computed with a VDJ recombination model fitted to out-of-frame rearrangements, and the resulting probabilities were checked against IGoR. In a later analysis, hypergeometric tests were used to score TCR-TCR, TCR-HLA and TCR-CMV co-occurrence, with a repertoire-size bias correction applied to TCR pairs. False discovery rates were estimated in a later analysis by permuting HLA or CMV assignments 20 times. In a later analysis, co-occurring TCRs were grouped with DBSCAN, and TCRdist sequence similarity was added when clustering was performed within HLA-allele-positive subsets. Repertoires with fewer than 30,000 or more than 120,000 public chains, plus five repertoires with anomalous nucleotide sharing, were excluded from co-occurrence clustering. Held by TCRdb, this immuneACCESS table contains in-frame sequences only and omits some clones. Under half of the omission traces to an unresolved V gene where checked; the cause of the rest is unknown. D and trimming were read from the DNA, whereas the V and J calls and clone size are those reported in that table. The sample table contains under 200,000 clones; only one count was recorded for 80% of them. Of the sample, 1% falls within the top ten clones.

Sequenced material: PBMCs. This receptor was identified in a woman aged 45 to 65 in good health and CMV-seropositive. The V and J genes are TRBV7-8 and TRBJ1-5, with 10 middle bases fitting TRBD1. The bases are TGTGCCAGCAGCTTACACGGGACAGGGGCTAGCAATCAGCCCCAGCATTTT. Its protein is CASSLHGTGASNQPQHF.